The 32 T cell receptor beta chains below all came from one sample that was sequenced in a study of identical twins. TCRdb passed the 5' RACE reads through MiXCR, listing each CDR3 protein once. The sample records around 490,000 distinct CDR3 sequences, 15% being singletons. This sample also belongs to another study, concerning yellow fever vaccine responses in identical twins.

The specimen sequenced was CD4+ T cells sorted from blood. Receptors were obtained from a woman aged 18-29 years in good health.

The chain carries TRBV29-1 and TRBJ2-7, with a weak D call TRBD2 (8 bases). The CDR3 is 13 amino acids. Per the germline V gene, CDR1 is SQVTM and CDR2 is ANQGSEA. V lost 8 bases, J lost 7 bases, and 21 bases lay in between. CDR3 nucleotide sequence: TGCAGCACGGGGGGGACAGTCCCGGGAGAGCAGTACGTC. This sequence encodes CSTGGTVPGEQYV.

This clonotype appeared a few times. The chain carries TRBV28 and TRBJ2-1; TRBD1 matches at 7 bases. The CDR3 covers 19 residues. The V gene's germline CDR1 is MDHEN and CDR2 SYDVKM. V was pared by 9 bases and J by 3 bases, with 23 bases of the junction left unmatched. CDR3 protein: CASSPAFHRGPNLYNEQFF. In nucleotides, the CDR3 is TGTGCCAGTAGCCCAGCCTTTCACAGGGGACCGAATCTCTACAATGAGCAGTTCTTC.

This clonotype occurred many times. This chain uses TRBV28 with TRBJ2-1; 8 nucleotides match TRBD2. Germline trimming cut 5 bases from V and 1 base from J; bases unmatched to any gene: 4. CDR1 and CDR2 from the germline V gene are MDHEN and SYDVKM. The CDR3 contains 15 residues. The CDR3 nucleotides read TGTGCCAGCAGTATGGCGGGGGGATCCTACAATGAGCAGTTCTTC. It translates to CASSMAGGSYNEQFF.

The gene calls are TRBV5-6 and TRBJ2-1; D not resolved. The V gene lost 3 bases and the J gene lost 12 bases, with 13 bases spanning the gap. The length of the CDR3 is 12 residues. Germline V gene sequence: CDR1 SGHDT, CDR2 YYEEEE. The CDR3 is CASSSLPGGQFF. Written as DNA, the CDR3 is TGTGCCAGCAGCTCCCTTCCGGGTGGGCAGTTCTTC.

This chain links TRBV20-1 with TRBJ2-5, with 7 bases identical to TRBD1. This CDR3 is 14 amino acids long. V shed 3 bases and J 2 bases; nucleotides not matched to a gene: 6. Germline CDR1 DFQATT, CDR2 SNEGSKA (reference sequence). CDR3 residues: CSASGQGVQETQYF. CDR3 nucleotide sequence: TGCAGTGCTAGCGGGCAGGGGGTTCAAGAGACCCAGTACTTC.

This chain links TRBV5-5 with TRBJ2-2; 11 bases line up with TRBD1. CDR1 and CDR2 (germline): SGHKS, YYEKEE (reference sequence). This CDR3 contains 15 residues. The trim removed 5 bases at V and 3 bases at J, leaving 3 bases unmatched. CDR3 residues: CASRGQGVYTGELFF. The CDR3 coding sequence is TGTGCCAGCAGGGGACAGGGGGTTTACACCGGGGAGCTGTTTTTT. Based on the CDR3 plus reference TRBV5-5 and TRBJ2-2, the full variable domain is DAGVTQSPTHLIKTRGQQVTLRCSPISGHKSVSWYQQVLGQGPQFIFQYYEKEERGRGNFPDRFSARQFPNYSSELNVNALLLGDSALYLCASRGQGVYTGELFFGEGSRLTVL.

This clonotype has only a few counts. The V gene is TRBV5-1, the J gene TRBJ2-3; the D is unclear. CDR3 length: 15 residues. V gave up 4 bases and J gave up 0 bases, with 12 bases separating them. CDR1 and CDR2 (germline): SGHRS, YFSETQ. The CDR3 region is CASSLQLSSTDTQYF. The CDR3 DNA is TGCGCCAGCAGCCTTCAGCTTTCTAGCACAGATACGCAGTATTTT. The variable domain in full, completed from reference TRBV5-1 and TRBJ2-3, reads KAGVTQTPRYLIKTRGQQVTLSCSPISGHRSVSWYQQTPGQGLQFLFEYFSETQRNKGNFPGRFSGRQFSNSRSEMNVSTLELGDSALYLCASSLQLSSTDTQYFGPGTRLTVL.

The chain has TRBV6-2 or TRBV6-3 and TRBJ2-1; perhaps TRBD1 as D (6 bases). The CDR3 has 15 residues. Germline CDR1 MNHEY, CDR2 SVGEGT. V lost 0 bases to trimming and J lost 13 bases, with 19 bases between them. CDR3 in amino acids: CASSYSQSTGTPQFF. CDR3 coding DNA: TGTGCCAGCAGTTACTCCCAGAGCACCGGGACACCTCAGTTCTTC.

This CDR3 is CASSLQGLGETQYF. As DNA, the CDR3 is TGTGCCAGCAGCCTACAGGGGCTTGGGGAGACCCAGTACTTC. The chain is built from TRBV12-3 or TRBV12-4 and TRBJ2-5, with TRBD1 identical over 7 bases. The V segment lost 6 bases and the J segment 5 bases; nucleotides outside the gene matches: 9. The length of the CDR3 is 14 residues.

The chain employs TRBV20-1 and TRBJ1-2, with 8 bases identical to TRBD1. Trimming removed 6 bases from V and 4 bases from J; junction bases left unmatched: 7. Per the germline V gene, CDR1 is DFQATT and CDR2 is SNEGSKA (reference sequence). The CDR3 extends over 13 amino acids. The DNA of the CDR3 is TGCAGTGCCCTCAGGGGGCAAGGCTATGGCTACACCTTC. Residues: CSALRGQGYGYTF.

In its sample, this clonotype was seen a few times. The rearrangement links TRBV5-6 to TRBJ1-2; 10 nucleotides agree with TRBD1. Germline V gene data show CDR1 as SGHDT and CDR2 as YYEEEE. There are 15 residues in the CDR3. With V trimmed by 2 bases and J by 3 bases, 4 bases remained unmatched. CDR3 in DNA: TGTGCCAGCAGCTTAATAGGGACAGGGGACTATGGCTACACCTTC. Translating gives CASSLIGTGDYGYTF.

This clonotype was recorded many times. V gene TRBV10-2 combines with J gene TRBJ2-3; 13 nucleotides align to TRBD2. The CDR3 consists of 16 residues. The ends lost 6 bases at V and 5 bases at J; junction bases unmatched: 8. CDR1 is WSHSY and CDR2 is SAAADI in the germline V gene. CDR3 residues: CASRLTSGGARDTQYF. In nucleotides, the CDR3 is TGCGCCAGCAGACTCACTAGCGGGGGGGCCAGAGATACGCAGTATTTT.

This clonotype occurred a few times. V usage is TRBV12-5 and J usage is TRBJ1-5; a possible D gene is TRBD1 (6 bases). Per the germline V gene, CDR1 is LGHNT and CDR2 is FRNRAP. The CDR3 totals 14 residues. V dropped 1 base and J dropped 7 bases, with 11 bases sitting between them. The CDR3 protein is CASGLEGGVQPQHF. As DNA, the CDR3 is TGTGCTAGTGGTTTGGAGGGGGGGGTACAGCCCCAGCATTTT.

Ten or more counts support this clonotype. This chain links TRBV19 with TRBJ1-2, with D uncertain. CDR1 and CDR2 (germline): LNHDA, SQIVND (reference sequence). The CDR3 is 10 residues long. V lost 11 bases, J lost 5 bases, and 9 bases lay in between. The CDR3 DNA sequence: TGTGCCGCCGGGAATTATGGCTACACCTTC. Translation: CAAGNYGYTF. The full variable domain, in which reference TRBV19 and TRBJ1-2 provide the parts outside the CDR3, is DGGITQSPKYLFRKEGQNVTLSCEQNLNHDAMYWYRQDPGQGLRLIYYSQIVNDFQKGDIAEGYSVSREKKESFPLTVTSAQKNPTAFYLCAAGNYGYTFGSGTRLTVV.

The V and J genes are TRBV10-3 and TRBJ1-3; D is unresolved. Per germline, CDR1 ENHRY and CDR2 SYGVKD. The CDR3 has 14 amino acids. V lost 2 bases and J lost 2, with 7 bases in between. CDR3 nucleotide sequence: TGTGCCATCAGTGAGGGTGGTACTGGAAACACCATATATTTT. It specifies CAISEGGTGNTIYF.

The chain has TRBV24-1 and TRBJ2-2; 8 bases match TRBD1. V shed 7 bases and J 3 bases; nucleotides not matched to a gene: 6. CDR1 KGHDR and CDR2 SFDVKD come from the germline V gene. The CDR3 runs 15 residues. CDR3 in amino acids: CATRTGTGDTGELFF. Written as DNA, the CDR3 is TGTGCCACCAGGACCGGGACAGGTGACACCGGGGAGCTGTTTTTT.

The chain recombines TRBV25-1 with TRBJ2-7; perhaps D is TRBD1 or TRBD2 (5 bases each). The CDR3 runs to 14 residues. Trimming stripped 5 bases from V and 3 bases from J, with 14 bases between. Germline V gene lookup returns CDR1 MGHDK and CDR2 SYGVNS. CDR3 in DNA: TGTGCCAGCAGTAGATCCGGGACCAACTACGAGCAGTACTTC. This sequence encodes CASSRSGTNYEQYF.

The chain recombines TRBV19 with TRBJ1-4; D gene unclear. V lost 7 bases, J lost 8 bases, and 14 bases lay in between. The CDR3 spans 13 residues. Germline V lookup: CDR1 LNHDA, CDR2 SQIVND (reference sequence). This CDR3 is CASKGPGEEKLFF. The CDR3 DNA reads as TGTGCCAGTAAAGGCCCGGGTGAGGAAAAACTGTTTTTT.

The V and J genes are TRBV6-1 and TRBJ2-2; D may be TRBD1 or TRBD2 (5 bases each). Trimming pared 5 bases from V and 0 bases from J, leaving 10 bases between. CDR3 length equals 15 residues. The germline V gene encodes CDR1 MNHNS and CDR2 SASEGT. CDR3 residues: CASSPGRTNTGELFF. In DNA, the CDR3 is TGTGCCAGCAGTCCGGGACGGACGAACACCGGGGAGCTGTTTTTT.

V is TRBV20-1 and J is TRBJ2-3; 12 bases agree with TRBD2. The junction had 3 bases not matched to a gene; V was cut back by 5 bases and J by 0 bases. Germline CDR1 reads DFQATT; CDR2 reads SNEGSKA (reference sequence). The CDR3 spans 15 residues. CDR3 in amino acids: CSAPGTSGSTDTQYF. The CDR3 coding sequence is TGCAGTGCTCCTGGGACTAGCGGGAGCACAGATACGCAGTATTTT.

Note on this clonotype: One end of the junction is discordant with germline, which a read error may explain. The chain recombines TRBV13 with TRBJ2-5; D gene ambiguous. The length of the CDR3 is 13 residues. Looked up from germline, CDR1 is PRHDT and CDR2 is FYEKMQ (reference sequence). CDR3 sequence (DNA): TGTGCCAGCAGCCTAGGACGGTGGGAGACCCAGTACTTC. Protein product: CASSLGRWETQYF.

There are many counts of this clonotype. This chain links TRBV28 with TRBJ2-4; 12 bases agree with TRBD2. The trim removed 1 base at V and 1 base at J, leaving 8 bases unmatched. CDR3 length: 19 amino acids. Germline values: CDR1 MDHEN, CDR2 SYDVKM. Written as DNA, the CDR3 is TGTGCCAGCAGTTTATCCCTCCCCACTAGCGGGAGGGCCAAAAACATTCAGTACTTC. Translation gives CASSLSLPTSGRAKNIQYF.

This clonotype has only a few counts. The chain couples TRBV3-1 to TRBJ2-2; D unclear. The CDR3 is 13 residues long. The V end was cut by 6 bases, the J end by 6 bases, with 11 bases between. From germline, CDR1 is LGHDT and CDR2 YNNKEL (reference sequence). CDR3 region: CASRPKGPGELFF. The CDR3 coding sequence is TGTGCCAGCAGGCCAAAGGGCCCCGGGGAGCTGTTTTTT.

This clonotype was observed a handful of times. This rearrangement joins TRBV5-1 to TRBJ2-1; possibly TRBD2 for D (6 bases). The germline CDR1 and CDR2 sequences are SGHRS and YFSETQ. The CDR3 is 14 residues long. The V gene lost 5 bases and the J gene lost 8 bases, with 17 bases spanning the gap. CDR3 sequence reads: CASSDRGGADEQFF. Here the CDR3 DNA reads TGCGCCAGCAGTGACCGGGGAGGTGCGGATGAGCAGTTCTTC.

The CDR3 spells CASSSSGRGRTYEQYF. The CDR3 DNA sequence: TGTGCCAGCAGTTCGTCGGGGCGTGGACGCACCTACGAGCAGTACTTC. This chain connects TRBV12-3 or TRBV12-4 to TRBJ2-7; D possibly matches TRBD1 or TRBD2 (5 bases each). V dropped 4 bases and J dropped 2 bases, with 18 bases sitting between them. The CDR3 length is 16 residues.

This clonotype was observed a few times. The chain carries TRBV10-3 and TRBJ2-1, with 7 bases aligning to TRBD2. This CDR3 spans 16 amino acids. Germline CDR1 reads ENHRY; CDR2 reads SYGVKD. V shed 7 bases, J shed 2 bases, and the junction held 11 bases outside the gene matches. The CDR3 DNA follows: TGTGCCATCACAGGGACTGGGCTAGCGGCCTACAATGAGCAGTTCTTC. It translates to CAITGTGLAAYNEQFF.

The CDR3 sequence is CASSPSPNPNEKLFF. DNA of the CDR3: TGTGCCAGCAGCCCAAGCCCAAACCCCAACGAAAAACTGTTTTTT. The genes are TRBV12-3 or TRBV12-4 and TRBJ1-4; D unclear. The germline V and J ends were trimmed by 6 bases and 8 bases, with 19 bases remaining between them. This CDR3 spans 15 amino acids.

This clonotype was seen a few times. The CDR3 nucleotides read TGCGCCAGCAGCCACATCGTCCGGGACAGGGACACTGAAGCTTTCTTT. This encodes CASSHIVRDRDTEAFF. This chain uses TRBV4-1 with TRBJ1-1, with TRBD1 identical over 9 bases. CDR1 is MGHRA, CDR2 YSYEKL, per germline. Unmatched junction bases numbered 8, after V lost 3 bases and J lost 3 bases. CDR3 length equals 16 residues.

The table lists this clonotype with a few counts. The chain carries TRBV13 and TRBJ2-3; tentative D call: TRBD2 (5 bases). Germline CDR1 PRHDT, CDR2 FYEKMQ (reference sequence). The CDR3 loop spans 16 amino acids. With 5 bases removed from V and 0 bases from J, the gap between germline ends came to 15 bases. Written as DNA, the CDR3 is TGTGCCAGCAGCCTTGCCCTAGCAGACAGCACAGATACGCAGTATTTT. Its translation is CASSLALADSTDTQYF. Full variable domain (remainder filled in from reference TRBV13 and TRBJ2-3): AAGVIQSPRHLIKEKRETATLKCYPIPRHDTVYWYQQGPGQDPQFLISFYEKMQSDKGSIPDRFSAQQFSDYHSELNMSSLELGDSALYFCASSLALADSTDTQYFGPGTRLTVL.

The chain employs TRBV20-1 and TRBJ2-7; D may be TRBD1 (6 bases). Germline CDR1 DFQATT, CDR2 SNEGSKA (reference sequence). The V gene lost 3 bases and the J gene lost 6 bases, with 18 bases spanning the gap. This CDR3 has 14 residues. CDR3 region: CSASNRDKRSEQYF. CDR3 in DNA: TGCAGTGCTAGCAACCGGGACAAACGTTCCGAGCAGTACTTC.

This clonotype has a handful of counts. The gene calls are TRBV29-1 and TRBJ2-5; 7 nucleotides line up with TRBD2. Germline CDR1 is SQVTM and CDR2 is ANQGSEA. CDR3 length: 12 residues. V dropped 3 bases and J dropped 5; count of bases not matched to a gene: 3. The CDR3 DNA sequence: TGCAGCGTTGAGAAGGGAGGGGAGACCCAGTACTTC. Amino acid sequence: CSVEKGGETQYF. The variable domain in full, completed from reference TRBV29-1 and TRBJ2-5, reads SAVISQKPSRDICQRGTSLTIQCQVDSQVTMMFWYRQQPGQSLTLIATANQGSEATYESGFVIDKFPISRPNLTFSTLTVSNMSPEDSSIYLCSVEKGGETQYFGPGTRLLVL.

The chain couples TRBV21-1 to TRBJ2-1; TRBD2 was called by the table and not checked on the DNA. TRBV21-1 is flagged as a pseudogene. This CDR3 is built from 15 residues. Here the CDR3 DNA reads TGTGCCAGCAGCCAGTCCGTGCTGCGGGGAAATGAGCAGTTCTTC. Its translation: CASSQSVLRGNEQFF.